The following is a T cell receptor beta chain sequence with its context. This sample was taken from a study of control samples from healthy donors and cancer patients. Germline loops: CDR1 LNHDA, CDR2 SQIVND (reference sequence). The CDR3 runs to 16 residues. V was clipped by 6 bases and J by 2 bases; unmatched bases: 9. Clones were sequenced by immunoSEQ multiplex PCR, and TCRdb holds only the in-frame ones, with some missing. Its listing shows approximately 190,000 clones. The chain couples TRBV19 to TRBJ1-3, with 8 positions matching TRBD1. This sequence originates from a woman younger than 45 in good health. Sequencing was done on a sample of blood. The CDR3, as DNA: TGTGCCAGTAGCGGTGGACGGACAGGGACTGGAAACACCATATATTTT. Translation: CASSGGRTGTGNTIYF.